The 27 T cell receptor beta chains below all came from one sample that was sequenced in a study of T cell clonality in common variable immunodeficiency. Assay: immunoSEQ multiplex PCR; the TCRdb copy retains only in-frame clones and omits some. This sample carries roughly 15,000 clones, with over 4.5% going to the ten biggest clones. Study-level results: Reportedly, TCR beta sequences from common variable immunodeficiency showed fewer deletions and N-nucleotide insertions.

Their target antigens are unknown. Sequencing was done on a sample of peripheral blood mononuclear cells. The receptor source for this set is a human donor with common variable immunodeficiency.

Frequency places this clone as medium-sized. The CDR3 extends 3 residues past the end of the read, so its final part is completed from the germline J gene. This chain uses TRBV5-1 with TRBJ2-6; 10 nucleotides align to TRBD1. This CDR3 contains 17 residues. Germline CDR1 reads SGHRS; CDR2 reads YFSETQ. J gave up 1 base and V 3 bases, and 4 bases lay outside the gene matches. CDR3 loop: CASSWTGGLSGANVLTF. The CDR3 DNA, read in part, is TGCGCCAGCAGCTGGACAGGGGGGTTGTCTGGGGCCAACGTC.

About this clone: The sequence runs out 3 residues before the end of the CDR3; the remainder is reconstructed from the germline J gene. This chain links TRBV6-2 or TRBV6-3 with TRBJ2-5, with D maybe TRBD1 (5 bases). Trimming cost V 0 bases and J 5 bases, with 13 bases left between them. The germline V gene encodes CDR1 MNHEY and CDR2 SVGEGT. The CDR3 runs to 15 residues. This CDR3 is CASSYSRQLIETQYF. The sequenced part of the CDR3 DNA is TGTGCCAGCAGTTACTCACGACAGCTTATCGAGACC.

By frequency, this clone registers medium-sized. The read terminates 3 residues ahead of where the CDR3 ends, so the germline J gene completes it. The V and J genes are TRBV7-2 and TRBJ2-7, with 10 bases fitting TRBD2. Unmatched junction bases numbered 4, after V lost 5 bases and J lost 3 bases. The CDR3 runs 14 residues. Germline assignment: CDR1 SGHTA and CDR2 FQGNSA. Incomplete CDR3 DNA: TGTGCCAGCAGCGTAAGCGGGAGGGGCTACGAG. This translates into CASSVSGRGYE. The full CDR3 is CASSVSGRGYEQYF. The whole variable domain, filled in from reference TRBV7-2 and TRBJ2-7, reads GAGVSQSPSNKVTEKGKDVELRCDPISGHTALYWYRQSLGQGLEFLIYFQGNSAPDKSGLPSDRFSAERTGGSVSTLTIQRTQQEDSAVYLCASSVSGRGYEQYFGPGTRLTVT.

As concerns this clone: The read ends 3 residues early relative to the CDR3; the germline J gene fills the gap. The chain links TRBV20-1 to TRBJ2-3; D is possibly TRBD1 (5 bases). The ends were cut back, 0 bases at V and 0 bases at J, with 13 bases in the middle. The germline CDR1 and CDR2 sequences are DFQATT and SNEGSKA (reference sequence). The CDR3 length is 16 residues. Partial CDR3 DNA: TGCAGTGCTAGAGATTTTACGACAGATAGCACAGATACG. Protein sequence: CSARDFTTDSTDT. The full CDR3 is CSARDFTTDSTDTQYF.

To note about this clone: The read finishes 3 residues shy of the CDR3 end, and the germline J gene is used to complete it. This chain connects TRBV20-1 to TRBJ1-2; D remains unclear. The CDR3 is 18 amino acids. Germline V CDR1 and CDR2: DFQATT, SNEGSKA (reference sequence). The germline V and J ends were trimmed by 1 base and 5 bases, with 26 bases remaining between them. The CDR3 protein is CSARATTVGESLGYGYTF. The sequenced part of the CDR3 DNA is TGCAGTGCTAGAGCTACGACGGTCGGGGAATCCCTCGGGTATGGC.

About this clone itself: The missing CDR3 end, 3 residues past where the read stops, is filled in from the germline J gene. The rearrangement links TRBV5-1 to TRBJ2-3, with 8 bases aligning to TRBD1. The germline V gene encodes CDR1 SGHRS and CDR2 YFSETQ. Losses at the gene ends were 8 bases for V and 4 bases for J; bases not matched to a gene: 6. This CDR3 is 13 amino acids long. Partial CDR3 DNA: TGCGCCAGTAAGGACAGGGACGCAGATACG. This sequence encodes CASKDRDADT. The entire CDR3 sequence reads CASKDRDADTQYF.

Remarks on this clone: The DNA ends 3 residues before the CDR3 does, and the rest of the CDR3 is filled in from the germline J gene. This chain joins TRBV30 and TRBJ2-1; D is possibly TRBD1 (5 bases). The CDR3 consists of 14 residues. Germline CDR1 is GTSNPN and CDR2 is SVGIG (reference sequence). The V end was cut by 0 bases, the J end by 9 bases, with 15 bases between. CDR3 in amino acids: CAWSVRPRESEQFF. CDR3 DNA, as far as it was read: TGTGCCTGGAGTGTACGGCCCAGGGAATCTGAG.

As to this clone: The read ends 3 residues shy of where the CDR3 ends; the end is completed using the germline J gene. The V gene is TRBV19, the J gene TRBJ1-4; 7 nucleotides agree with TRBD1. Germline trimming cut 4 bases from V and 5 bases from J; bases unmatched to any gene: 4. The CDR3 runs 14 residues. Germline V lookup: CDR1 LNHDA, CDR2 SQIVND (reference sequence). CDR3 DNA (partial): TGTGCCAGTAGTAAGAGGGGGCCCAATGAAAAA. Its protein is CASSKRGPNEK. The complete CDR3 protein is CASSKRGPNEKLFF.

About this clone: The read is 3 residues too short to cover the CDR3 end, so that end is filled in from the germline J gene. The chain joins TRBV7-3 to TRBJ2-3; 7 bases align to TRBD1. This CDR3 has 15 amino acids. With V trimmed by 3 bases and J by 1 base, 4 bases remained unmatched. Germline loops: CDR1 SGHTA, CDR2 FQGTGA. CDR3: CASSLDRSRTDTQYF. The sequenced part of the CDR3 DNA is TGTGCCAGCAGCTTGGACAGGAGCCGCACAGATACG.

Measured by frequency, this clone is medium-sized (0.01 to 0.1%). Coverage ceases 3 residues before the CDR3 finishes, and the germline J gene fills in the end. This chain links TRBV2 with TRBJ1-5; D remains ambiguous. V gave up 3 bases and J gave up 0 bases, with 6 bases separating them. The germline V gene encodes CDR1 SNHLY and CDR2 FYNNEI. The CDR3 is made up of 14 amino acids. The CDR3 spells CASSENGSNQPQHF. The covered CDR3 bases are TGTGCCAGCAGTGAGAACGGTAGCAATCAGCCC.

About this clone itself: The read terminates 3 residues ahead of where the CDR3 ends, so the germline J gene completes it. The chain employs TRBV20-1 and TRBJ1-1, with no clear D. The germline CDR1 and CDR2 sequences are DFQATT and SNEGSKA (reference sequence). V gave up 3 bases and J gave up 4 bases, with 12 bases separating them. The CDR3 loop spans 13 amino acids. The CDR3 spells CSASHRGFTEAFF. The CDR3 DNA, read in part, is TGCAGTGCTAGCCATCGCGGGTTCACTGAA.

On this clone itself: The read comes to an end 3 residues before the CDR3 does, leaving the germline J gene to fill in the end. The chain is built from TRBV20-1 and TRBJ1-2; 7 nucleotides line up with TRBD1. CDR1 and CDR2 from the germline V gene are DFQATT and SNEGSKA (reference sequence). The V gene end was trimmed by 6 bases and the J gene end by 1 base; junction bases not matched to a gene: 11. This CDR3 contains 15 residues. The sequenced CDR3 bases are TGCAGTGCCAGTGGTGAGACAGGGAATAACTATGGC. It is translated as CSASGETGNNYG. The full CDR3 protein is CSASGETGNNYGYTF.

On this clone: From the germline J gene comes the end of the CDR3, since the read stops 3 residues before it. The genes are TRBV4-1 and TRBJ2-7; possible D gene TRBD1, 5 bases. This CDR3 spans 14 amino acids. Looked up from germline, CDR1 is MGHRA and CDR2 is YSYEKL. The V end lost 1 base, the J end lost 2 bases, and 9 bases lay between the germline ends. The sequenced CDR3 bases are TGCGCCAGCAGCCAAGCTGGGGCCGCCTACGAG. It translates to CASSQAGAAYE. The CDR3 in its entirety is CASSQAGAAYEQYF.

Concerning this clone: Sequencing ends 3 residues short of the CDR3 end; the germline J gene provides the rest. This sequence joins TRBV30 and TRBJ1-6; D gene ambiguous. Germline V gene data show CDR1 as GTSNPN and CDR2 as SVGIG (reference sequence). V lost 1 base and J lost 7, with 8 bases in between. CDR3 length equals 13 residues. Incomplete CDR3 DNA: TGTGCCTGGAGTGGGCAGGTGAATTCACCC. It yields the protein CAWSGQVNSP. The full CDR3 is CAWSGQVNSPLHF.

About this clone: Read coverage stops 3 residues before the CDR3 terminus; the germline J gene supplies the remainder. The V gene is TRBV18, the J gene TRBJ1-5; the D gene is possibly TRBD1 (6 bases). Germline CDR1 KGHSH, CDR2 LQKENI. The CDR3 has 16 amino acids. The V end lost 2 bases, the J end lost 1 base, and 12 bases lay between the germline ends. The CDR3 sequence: CASSPEGEISNQPQHF. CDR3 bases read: TGTGCCAGCTCACCAGAGGGGGAAATAAGCAATCAGCCC.

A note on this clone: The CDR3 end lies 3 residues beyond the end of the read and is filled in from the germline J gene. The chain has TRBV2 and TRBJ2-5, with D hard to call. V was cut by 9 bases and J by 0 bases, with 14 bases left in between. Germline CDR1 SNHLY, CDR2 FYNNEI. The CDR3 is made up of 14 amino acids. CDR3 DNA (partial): TGTGCCAGTCGGCCAGGTGTTTACCAAGAGACC. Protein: CASRPGVYQET. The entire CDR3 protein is CASRPGVYQETQYF.

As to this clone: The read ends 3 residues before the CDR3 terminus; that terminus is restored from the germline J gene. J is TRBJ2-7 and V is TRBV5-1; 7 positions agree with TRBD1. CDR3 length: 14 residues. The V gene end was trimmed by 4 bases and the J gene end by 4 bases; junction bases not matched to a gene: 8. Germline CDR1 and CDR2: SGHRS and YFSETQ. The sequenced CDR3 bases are TGCGCCAGCAGCGGACAGGCTTTAGGATACGAG. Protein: CASSGQALGYE. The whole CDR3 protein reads CASSGQALGYEQYF.

The CDR3 DNA, read in part, is TGTGCCAGCAGTGAAGCCCAGCGGGGAGGGGAGACC. It encodes CASSEAQRGGET. The complete CDR3 reads CASSEAQRGGETQYF. The chain carries TRBV6-1 and TRBJ2-5; 7 bases are shared with TRBD2. The read is 3 residues too short to cover the CDR3 end, so that end is filled in from the germline J gene. The CDR3 contains 15 residues. Germline V gene sequence: CDR1 MNHNS, CDR2 SASEGT. The ends lost 0 bases at V and 5 bases at J; junction bases unmatched: 6.

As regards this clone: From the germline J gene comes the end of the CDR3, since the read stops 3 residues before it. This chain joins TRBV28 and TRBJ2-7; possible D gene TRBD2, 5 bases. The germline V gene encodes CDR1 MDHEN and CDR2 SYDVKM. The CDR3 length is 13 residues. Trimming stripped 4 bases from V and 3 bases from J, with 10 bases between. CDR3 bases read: TGTGCCAGCAGTTCTGGACTGAACTACGAG. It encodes CASSSGLNYE. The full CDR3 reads CASSSGLNYEQYF.

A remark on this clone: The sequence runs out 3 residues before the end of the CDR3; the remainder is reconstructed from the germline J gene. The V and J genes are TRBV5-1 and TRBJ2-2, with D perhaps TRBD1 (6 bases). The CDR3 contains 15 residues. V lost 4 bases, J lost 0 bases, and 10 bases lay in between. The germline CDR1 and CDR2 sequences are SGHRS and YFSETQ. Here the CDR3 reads CASSPDSPNTGELFF. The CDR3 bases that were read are TGCGCCAGCAGCCCGGACAGCCCGAACACCGGGGAG.

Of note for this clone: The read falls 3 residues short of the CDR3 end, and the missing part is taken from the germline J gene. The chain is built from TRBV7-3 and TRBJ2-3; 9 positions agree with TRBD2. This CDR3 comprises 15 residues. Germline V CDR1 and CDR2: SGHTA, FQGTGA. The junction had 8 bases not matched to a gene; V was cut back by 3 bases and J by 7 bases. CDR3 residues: CASSFDLAGGNTQYF. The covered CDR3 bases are TGTGCCAGCAGCTTCGACCTCGCGGGGGGGAATACG.

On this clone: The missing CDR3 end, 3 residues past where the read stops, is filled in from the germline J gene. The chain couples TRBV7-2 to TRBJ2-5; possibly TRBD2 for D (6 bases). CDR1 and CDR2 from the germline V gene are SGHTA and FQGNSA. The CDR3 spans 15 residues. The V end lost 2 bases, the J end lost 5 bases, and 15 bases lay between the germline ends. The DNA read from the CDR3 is TGTGCCAGCAGCTTAAGTAGGGGAGGCCGGGAGACC. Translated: CASSLSRGGRET. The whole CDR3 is CASSLSRGGRETQYF.

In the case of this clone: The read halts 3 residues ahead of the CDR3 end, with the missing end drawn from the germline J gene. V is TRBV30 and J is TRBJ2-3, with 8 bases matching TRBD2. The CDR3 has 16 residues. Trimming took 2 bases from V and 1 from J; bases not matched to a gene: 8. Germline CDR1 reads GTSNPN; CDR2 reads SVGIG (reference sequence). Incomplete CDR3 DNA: TGTGCCTGGAGTATTAGCGGGGCAACGGGCACAGATACG. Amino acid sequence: CAWSISGATGTDT. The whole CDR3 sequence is CAWSISGATGTDTQYF.

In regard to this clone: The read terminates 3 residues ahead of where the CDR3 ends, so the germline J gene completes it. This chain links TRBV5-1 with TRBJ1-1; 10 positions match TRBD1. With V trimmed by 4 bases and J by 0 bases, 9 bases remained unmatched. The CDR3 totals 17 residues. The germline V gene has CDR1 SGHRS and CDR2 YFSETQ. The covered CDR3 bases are TGCGCCAGCAGCCACGGGACAGGGGTCGATATGAACACTGAA. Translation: CASSHGTGVDMNTE. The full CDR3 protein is CASSHGTGVDMNTEAFF. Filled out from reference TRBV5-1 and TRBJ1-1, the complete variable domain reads KAGVTQTPRYLIKTRGQQVTLSCSPISGHRSVSWYQQTPGQGLQFLFEYFSETQRNKGNFPGRFSGRQFSNSRSEMNVSTLELGDSALYLCASSHGTGVDMNTEAFFGQGTRLTVV.

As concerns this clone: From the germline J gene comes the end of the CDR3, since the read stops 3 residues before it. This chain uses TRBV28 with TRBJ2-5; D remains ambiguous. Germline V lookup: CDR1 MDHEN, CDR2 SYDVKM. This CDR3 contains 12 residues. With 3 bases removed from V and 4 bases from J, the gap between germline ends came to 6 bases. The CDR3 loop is CASSFPGETQYF. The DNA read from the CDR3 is TGTGCCAGCAGTTTCCCAGGAGAGACC.

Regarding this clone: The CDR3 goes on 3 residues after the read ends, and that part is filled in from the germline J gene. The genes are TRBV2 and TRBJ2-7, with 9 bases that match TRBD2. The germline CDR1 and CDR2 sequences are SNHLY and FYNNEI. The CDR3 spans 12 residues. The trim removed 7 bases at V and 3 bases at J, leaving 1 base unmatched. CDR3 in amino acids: CASKREDYEQYF. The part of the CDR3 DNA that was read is TGTGCCAGCAAGCGGGAGGACTACGAG.

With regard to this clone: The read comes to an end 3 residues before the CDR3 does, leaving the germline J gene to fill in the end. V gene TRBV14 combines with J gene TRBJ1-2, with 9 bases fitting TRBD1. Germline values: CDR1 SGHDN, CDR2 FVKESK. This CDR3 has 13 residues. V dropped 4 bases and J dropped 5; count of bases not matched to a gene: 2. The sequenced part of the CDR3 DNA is TGTGCCAGCAGCCCGACAGGGGGATATGGC. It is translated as CASSPTGGYG. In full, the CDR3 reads CASSPTGGYGYTF. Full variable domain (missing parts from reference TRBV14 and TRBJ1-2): EAGVTQFPSHSVIEKGQTVTLRCDPISGHDNLYWYRRVMGKEIKFLLHFVKESKQDESGMPNNRFLAERTGGTYSTLKVQPAELEDSGVYFCASSPTGGYGYTFGSGTRLTVV.